Below, one TCR beta chain is given with its context. What it binds is unknown. This sample was taken from a study of shared clonotypes between healthy human individuals. General study results and limits: Inspection by rarefaction showed sorted-subset sequencing to be incomplete despite large depth. Generally, naive subsets came out with larger estimated richness than memory subsets.

CD45RO-negative cells were positively selected for CCR7, leaving out terminally differentiated effector memory CD45RA+ cells. Only in-frame clones appear in the TCRdb table, and some are missing; sequencing was by immunoSEQ multiplex PCR. Among 2 million or so clones listed, roughly 95% were seen once. CDR1 and CDR2 from the germline V gene are LNHDA and SQIVND (reference sequence). The CDR3 has 14 residues. The V end lost 5 bases, the J end lost 2 bases, and 13 bases lay between the germline ends. This clonotype was sampled from a man between 18 and 29 years old in good health. The genes are TRBV19 and TRBJ2-7; D uncertain. Sample: naive CD8+ T cells sorted from blood. CDR3 amino acids: CASSGKAGPYEQYF. CDR3 bases: TGTGCCAGTAGTGGGAAGGCTGGCCCCTACGAGCAGTACTTC. Complete variable domain (other parts from reference TRBV19 and TRBJ2-7): DGGITQSPKYLFRKEGQNVTLSCEQNLNHDAMYWYRQDPGQGLRLIYYSQIVNDFQKGDIAEGYSVSREKKESFPLTVTSAQKNPTAFYLCASSGKAGPYEQYFGPGTRLTVT.